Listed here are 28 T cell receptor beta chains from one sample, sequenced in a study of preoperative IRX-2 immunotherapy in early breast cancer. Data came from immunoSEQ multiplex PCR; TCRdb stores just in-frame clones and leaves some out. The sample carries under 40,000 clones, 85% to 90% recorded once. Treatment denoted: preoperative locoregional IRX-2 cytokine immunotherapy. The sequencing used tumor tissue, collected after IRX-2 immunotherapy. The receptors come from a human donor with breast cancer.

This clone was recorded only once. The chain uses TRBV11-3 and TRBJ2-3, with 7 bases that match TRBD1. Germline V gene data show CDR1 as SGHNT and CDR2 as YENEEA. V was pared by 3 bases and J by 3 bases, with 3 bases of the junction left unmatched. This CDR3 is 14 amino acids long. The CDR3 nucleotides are TGTGCCAGCAGCTTCGTACAGGGGACAGATACGCAGTATTTT. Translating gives CASSFVQGTDTQYF.

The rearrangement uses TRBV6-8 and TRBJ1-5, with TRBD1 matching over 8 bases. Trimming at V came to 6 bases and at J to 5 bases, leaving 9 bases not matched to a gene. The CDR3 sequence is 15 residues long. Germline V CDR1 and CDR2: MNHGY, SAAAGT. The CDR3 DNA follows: TGTGCCAGCAGGAGAGGACAGGGAAACGATCAGCCCCAGCATTTT. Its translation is CASRRGQGNDQPQHF.

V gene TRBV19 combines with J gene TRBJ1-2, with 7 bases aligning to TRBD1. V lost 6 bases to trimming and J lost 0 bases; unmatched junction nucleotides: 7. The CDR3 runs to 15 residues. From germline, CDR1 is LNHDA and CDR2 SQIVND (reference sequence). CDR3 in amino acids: CASRQGQIANYGYTF. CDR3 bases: TGTGCCAGTAGACAGGGACAGATAGCTAACTATGGCTACACCTTC. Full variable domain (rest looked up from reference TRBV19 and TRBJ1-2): DGGITQSPKYLFRKEGQNVTLSCEQNLNHDAMYWYRQDPGQGLRLIYYSQIVNDFQKGDIAEGYSVSREKKESFPLTVTSAQKNPTAFYLCASRQGQIANYGYTFGSGTRLTVV.

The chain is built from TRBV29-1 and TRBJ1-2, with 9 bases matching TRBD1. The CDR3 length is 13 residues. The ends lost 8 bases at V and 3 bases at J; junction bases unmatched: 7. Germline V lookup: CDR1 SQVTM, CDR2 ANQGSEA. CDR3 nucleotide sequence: TGCAGCTCTCCGGGACAGGGAGACTATGGCTACACCTTC. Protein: CSSPGQGDYGYTF.

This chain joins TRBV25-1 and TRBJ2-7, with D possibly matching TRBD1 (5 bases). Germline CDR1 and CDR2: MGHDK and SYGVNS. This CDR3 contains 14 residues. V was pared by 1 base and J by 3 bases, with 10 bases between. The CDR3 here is CASSESNQGYEQYF. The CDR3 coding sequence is TGTGCCAGCAGTGAATCAAATCAGGGCTACGAGCAGTACTTC.

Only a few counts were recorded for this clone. CDR3 amino acids: CASSFNTGGAGNTIYF. The CDR3 DNA follows: TGTGCCAGTAGTTTTAATACCGGCGGTGCTGGAAACACCATATATTTT. The chain joins TRBV19 to TRBJ1-3; D gene uncertain. This CDR3 has 16 amino acids. V lost 5 bases and J 2 bases, leaving 16 bases between the germline ends. CDR1 is LNHDA, CDR2 SQIVND, per germline (reference sequence).

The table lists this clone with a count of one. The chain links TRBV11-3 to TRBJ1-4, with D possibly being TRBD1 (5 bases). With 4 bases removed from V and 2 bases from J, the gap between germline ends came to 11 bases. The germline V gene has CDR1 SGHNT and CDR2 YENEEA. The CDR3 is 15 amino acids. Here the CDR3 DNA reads TGTGCCAGCAGCTCCGCAGGGACCACTAATGAAAAACTGTTTTTT. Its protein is CASSSAGTTNEKLFF. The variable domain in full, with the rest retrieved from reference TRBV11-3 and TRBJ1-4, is EAGVVQSPRYKIIEKKQPVAFWCNPISGHNTLYWYLQNLGQGPELLIRYENEEAVDDSQLPKDRFSAERLKGVDSTLKIQPAELGDSAVYLCASSSAGTTNEKLFFGSGTQLSVL.

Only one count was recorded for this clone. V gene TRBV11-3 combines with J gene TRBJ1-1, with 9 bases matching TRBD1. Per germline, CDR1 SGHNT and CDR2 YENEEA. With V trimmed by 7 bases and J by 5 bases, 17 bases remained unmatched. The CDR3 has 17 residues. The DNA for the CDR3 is TGTGCCAGCAAAATCGACAGGGGGGACGTTGTGGGGACTGAAGCTTTCTTT. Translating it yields CASKIDRGDVVGTEAFF.

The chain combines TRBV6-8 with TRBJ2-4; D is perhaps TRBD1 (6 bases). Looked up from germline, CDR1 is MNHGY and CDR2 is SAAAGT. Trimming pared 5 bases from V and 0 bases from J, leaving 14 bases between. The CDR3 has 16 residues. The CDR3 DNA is TGTGCCAGCAGTCCCTACAGGGATTTAGCCAAAAACATTCAGTACTTC. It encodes CASSPYRDLAKNIQYF.

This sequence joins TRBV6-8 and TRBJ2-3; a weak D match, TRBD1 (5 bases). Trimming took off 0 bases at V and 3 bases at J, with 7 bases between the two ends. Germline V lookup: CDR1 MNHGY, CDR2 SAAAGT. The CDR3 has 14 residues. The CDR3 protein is CASSYSRQTDTQYF. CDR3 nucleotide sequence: TGTGCCAGCAGTTACTCGAGACAGACAGATACGCAGTATTTT.

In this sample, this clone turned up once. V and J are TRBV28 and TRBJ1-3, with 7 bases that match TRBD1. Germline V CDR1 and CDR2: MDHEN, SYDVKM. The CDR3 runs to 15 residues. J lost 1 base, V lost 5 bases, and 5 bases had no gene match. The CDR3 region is CASSPDRVSGNTIYF. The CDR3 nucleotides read TGTGCCAGCAGTCCCGACAGGGTTTCTGGAAACACCATATATTTT.

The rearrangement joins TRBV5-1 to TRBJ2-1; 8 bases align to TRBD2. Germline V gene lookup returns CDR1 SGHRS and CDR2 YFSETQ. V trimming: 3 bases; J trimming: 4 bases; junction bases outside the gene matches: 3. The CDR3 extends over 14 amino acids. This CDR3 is CASSSGRVYNEQFF. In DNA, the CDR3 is TGCGCCAGCAGCTCCGGGAGGGTTTACAATGAGCAGTTCTTC. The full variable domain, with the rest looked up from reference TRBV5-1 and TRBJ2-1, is KAGVTQTPRYLIKTRGQQVTLSCSPISGHRSVSWYQQTPGQGLQFLFEYFSETQRNKGNFPGRFSGRQFSNSRSEMNVSTLELGDSALYLCASSSGRVYNEQFFGPGTRLTVL.

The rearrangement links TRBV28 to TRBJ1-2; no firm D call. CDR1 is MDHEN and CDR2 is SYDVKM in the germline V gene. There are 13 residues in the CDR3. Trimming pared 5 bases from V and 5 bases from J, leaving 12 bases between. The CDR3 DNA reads TGTGCCAGCAGTCCCCCGGGCGATTATGGCTACACCTTC. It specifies CASSPPGDYGYTF.

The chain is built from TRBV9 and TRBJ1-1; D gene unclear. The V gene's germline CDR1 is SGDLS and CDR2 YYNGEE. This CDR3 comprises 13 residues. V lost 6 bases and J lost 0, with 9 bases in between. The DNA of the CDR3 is TGTGCCAGCACTAAAGGGCTGAACACTGAAGCTTTCTTT. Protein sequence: CASTKGLNTEAFF.

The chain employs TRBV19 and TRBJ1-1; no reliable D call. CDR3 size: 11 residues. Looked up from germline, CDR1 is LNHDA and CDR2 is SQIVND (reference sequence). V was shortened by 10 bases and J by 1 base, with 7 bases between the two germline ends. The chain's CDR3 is CATSRNTEAFF. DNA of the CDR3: TGTGCCACCTCGAGGAACACTGAAGCTTTCTTT.

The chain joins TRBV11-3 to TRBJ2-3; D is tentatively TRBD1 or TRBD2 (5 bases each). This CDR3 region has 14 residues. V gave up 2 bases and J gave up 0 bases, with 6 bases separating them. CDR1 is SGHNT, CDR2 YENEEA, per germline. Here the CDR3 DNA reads TGTGCCAGCAGCTTACGGGACAGCACAGATACGCAGTATTTT. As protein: CASSLRDSTDTQYF.

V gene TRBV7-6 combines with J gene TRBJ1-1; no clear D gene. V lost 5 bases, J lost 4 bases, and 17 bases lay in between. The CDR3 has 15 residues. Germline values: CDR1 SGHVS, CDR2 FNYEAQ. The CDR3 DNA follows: TGTGCCAGCAGCCCCCGTAGCAGGAAAGGCACTGAAGCTTTCTTT. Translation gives CASSPRSRKGTEAFF.

The CDR3 nucleotides are TGCAGCGTTGGGGCTCCGAGCACTGAAGCTTTCTTT. Encoded protein: CSVGAPSTEAFF. The chain combines TRBV29-1 with TRBJ1-1; no clear D. Germline V gene sequence: CDR1 SQVTM, CDR2 ANQGSEA. The CDR3 is made up of 12 amino acids. Trimming shortened V by 4 bases and J by 4 bases, and 10 bases separated the two germline ends.

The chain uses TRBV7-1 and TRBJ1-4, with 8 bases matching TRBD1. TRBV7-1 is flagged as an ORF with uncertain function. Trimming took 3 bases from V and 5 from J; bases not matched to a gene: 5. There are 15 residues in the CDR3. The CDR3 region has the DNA TGTGCCAGCAGCTCCCCGACAGGGGTAAATGAAAAACTGTTTTTT. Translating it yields CASSSPTGVNEKLFF.

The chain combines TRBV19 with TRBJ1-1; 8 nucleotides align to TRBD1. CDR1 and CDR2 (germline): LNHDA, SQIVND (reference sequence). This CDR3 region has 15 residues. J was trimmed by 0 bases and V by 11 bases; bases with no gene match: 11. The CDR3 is CAVRGQGDMNTEAFF. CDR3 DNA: TGTGCCGTCAGGGGGCAGGGCGACATGAACACTGAAGCTTTCTTT.

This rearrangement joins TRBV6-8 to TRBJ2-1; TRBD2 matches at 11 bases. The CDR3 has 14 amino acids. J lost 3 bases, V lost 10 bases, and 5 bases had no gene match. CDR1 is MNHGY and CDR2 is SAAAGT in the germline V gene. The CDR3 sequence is CAIGGTSGYNEQFF. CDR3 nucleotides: TGTGCCATCGGCGGGACTAGCGGCTACAATGAGCAGTTCTTC.

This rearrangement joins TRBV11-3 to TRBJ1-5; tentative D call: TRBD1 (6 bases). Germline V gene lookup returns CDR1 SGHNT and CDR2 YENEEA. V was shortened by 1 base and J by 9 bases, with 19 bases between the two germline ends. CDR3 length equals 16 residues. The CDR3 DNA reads TGTGCCAGCAGCTTAGGAGGTGGGACACGGGCGGTGCCCCAGCATTTT. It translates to CASSLGGGTRAVPQHF.

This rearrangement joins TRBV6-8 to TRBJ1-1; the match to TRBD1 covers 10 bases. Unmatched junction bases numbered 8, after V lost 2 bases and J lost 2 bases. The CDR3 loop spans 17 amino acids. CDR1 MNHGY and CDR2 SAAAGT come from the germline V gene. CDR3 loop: CASSYHRTGGQNTEAFF. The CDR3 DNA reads TGTGCCAGCAGTTACCACCGGACAGGGGGTCAAAACACTGAAGCTTTCTTT.

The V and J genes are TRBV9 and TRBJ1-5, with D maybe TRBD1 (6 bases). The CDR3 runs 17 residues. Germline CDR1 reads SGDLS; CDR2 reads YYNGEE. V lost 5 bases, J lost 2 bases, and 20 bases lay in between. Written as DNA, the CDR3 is TGTGCCAGCAGTGAAGGGGGGATGGCCAGGGGCAATCAGCCCCAGCATTTT. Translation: CASSEGGMARGNQPQHF.

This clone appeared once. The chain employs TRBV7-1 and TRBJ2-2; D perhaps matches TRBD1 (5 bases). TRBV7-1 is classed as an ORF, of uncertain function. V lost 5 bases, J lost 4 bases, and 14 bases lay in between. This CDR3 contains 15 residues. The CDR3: CASSQVQGSTGELFF. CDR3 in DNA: TGTGCCAGCAGCCAAGTCCAGGGATCCACCGGGGAGCTGTTTTTT.

In nucleotides, the CDR3 is TGTGCCAGCAGTGACTCTGCCAACCGAGATGGCTACACCTTC. Protein sequence: CASSDSANRDGYTF. This chain joins TRBV25-1 and TRBJ1-2, with D hard to call. Germline CDR1 and CDR2: MGHDK and SYGVNS. The CDR3 length is 14 residues. Trimming removed 3 bases from V and 6 bases from J, with 14 bases in between.

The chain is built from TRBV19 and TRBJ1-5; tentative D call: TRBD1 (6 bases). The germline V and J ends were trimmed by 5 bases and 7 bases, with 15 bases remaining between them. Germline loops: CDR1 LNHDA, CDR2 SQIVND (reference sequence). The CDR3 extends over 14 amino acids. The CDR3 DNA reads TGTGCCAGTAGTCCACAGGGTCTAAGGCAGCCCCAGCATTTT. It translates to CASSPQGLRQPQHF.

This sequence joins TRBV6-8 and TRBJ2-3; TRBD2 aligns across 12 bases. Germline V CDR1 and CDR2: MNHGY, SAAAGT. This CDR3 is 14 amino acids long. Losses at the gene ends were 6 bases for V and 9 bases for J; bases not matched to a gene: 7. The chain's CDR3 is CASRRLAGAVTQYF. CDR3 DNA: TGTGCCAGCAGGCGACTAGCGGGGGCTGTGACGCAGTATTTT.